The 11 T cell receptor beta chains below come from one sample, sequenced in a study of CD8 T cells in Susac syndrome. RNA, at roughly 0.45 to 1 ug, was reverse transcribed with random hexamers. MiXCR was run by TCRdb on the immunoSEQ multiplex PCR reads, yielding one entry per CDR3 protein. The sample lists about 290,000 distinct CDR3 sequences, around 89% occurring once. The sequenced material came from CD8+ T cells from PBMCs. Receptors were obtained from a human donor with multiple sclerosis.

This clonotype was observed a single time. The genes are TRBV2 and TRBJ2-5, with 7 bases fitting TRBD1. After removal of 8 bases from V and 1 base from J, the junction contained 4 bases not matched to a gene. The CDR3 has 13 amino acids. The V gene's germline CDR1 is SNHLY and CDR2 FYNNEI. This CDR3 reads CASYGTVQETQYF. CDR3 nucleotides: TGTGCCAGCTACGGGACAGTCCAAGAGACCCAGTACTTC.

CDR3 bases: TGTGCCAGCAGCTCCAAGGGGGTGTCGAGAGACATGAACACTGAAGCTTTCTTT. Amino acids: CASSSKGVSRDMNTEAFF. This rearrangement joins TRBV7-8 to TRBJ1-1, with D perhaps TRBD1 (6 bases). This CDR3 comprises 18 residues. Trimming shortened V by 4 bases and J by 0 bases, and 21 bases separated the two germline ends. Germline V gene data show CDR1 as SGHVS and CDR2 as FQNEAQ.

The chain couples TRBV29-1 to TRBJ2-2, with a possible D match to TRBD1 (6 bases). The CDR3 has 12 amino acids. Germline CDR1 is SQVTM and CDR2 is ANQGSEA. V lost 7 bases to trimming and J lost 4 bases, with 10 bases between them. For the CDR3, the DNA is TGCAGCGCTCAACAGGGCACCGGGGAGCTGTTTTTT. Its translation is CSAQQGTGELFF.

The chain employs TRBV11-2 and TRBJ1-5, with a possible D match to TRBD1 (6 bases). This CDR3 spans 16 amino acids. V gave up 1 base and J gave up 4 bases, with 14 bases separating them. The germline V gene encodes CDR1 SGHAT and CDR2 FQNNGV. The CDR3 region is CASSLVEPGENQPQHF. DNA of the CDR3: TGTGCCAGCAGCTTAGTTGAGCCAGGGGAAAATCAGCCCCAGCATTTT.

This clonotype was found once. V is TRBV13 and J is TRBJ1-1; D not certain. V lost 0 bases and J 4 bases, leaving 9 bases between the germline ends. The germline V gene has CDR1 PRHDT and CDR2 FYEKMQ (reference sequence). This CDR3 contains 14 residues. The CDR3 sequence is CASSLGFRGTEAFF. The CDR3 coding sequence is TGTGCCAGCAGCTTAGGCTTCCGGGGCACTGAAGCTTTCTTT.

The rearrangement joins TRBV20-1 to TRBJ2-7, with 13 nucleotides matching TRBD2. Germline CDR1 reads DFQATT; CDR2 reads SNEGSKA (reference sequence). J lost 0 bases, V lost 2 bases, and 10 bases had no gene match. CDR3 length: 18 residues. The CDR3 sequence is CSARSPGTSGISSYEQYF. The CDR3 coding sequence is TGCAGTGCTAGAAGCCCCGGGACTAGCGGGATTAGCTCCTACGAGCAGTACTTC.

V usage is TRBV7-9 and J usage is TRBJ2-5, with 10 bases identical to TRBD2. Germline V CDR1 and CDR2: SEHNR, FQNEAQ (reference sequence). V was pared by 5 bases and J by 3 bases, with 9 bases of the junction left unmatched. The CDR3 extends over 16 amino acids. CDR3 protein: CASSLPAGGPEETQYF. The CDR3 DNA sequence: TGTGCCAGCAGCCTACCAGCGGGGGGGCCGGAAGAGACCCAGTACTTC. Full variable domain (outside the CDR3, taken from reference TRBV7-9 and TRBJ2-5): DTGVSQNPRHKITKRGQNVTFRCDPISEHNRLYWYRQTLGQGPEFLTYFQNEAQLEKSRLLSDRFSAERPKGSFSTLEIQRTEQGDSAMYLCASSLPAGGPEETQYFGPGTRLLVL.

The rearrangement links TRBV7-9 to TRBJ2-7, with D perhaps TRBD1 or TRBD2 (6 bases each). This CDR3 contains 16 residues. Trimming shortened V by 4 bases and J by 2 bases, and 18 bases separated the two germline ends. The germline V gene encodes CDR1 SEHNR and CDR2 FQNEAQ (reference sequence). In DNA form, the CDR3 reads TGTGCCAGCAGCTCCCTCGGCGGGACAACGACCTACGAGCAGTACTTC. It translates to CASSSLGGTTTYEQYF.

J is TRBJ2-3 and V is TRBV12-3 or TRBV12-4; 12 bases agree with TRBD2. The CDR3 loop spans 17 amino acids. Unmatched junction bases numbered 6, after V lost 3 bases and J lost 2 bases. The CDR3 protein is CASSFWTSGTSTDTQYF. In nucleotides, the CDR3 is TGTGCCAGCAGTTTTTGGACTAGCGGGACTTCCACAGATACGCAGTATTTT.

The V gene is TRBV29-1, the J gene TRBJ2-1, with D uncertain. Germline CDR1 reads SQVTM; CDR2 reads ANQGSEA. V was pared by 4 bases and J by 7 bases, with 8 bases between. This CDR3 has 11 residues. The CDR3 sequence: CSVVMANEQFF. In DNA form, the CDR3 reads TGCAGCGTTGTGATGGCGAATGAGCAGTTCTTC.

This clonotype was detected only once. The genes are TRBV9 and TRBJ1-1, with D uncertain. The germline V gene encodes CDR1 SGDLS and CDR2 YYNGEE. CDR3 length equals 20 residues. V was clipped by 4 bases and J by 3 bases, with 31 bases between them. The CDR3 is CASSPMWAGSAEYEYTEAFF. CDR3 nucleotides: TGTGCCAGCAGCCCTATGTGGGCGGGAAGCGCCGAATATGAATACACTGAAGCTTTCTTT.